What follows is one T cell receptor beta chain and its context. Assay used: immunoSEQ multiplex PCR; TCRdb lists only in-frame clones, some missing. The sample lists 98,000 or so clones, roughly three quarters occurring once. The sample is drawn from a study of control samples from healthy donors and cancer patients. Germline lookup yields CDR1 SQVTM and CDR2 ANQGSEA. The CDR3 has 12 amino acids. With V trimmed by 7 bases and J by 4 bases, 4 bases remained unmatched. This clonotype was sampled from a woman in her thirties in good health. The sequencing input was blood. V is TRBV29-1 and J is TRBJ2-1; 7 bases fit TRBD1. In DNA form, the CDR3 reads TGCAGCGCCCCGGGACAGTACAATGAGCAGTTCTTC. Protein: CSAPGQYNEQFF.